These 18 T cell receptor beta chains were all obtained from the same sample, sequenced in a study of molecular identifiers for immune sequencing clone quantification. TCRdb reanalysed the PCR reads using MiXCR and keeps one entry per CDR3 protein. The sample records around 94,000 distinct CDR3 sequences, 35% being singletons. Input material: naive CD8+ T cells from blood, with Jurkat cell RNA spiked in. The subset here: FACS-sorted CD8+CD4-CCR7+CD45RA+ naive T cells. These receptors originate from a human donor in good health. Some libraries in this study had Jurkat cell RNA spiked in.

This clonotype was found a few times. V gene TRBV25-1 combines with J gene TRBJ2-6; the D call may be TRBD1 or TRBD2 (5 bases each). Trimming cost V 9 bases and J 2 bases, with 14 bases left between them. The CDR3 loop spans 15 amino acids. CDR1 is MGHDK, CDR2 SYGVNS, per germline. The CDR3 sequence is CASRDEVAGANVLTF. Here the CDR3 DNA reads TGTGCCAGTAGGGACGAGGTTGCTGGGGCCAACGTCCTGACTTTC. The full variable domain, in which reference TRBV25-1 and TRBJ2-6 provide the parts outside the CDR3, is EADIYQTPRYLVIGTGKKITLECSQTMGHDKMYWYQQDPGMELHLIHYSYGVNSTEKGDLSSESTVSRIRTEHFPLTLESARPSHTSQYLCASRDEVAGANVLTFGAGSRLTVL.

This clonotype was counted between two and nine times. The rearrangement joins TRBV12-1 to TRBJ2-4. TRBV12-1 is flagged as a pseudogene. CDR3 length: 15 amino acids. The CDR3 is CASSFAVDPKNIQYF. DNA for the CDR3: TGTGCCAGCAGCTTTGCGGTGGACCCCAAAAACATTCAGTACTTC.

Regarding this clonotype: A read error may be the cause here, since a much bigger clone is one base away. V and J are TRBV12-3 or TRBV12-4 and TRBJ2-3; D gene uncertain. The J call may be incorrect, as the DNA end agrees better with TRBJ1-5. The CDR3 runs 14 residues. The CDR3 spells CASSSLLATDTQHF. Here the CDR3 DNA reads TGTGCCAGCAGTTCGCTCCTAGCAACAGATACGCAGCATTTT.

This clonotype turned up a few times. V is TRBV19 and J is TRBJ2-1; D gene unclear. V lost 1 base to trimming and J lost 6 bases, with 10 bases between them. Looked up from germline, CDR1 is LNHDA and CDR2 is SQIVND (reference sequence). CDR3 length: 14 amino acids. CDR3 nucleotides: TGTGCCAGTAGTATAGCGCTTTACGGCAATGAGCAGTTCTTC. Its protein product is CASSIALYGNEQFF.

This clonotype was found a few times. The gene calls are TRBV12-3 or TRBV12-4 and TRBJ2-7, with TRBD2 matching 9 bases. The CDR3 totals 14 residues. Trimming removed 7 bases from V and 0 bases from J; junction bases left unmatched: 4. The CDR3 spells CASTRGGASYEQYF. In DNA form, the CDR3 reads TGTGCCAGCACCCGCGGGGGGGCCTCCTACGAGCAGTACTTC.

The chain combines TRBV19 with TRBJ2-7; a possible D gene is TRBD1 (5 bases). This CDR3 has 13 amino acids. V shed 3 bases and J shed 12 bases, with 18 bases lying between them. Germline assignment: CDR1 LNHDA and CDR2 SQIVND (reference sequence). The CDR3 is CASSITASGSPYF. The CDR3 DNA reads as TGTGCCAGTAGTATTACCGCCTCAGGGTCACCGTACTTC.

This clonotype was seen ten or more times. The genes are TRBV5-8 and TRBJ2-3; possible D gene TRBD1, 5 bases. Trimming pared 4 bases from V and 3 bases from J, leaving 12 bases between. This CDR3 contains 14 residues. Per the germline V gene, CDR1 is SGHTS and CDR2 is YDEGEE. The CDR3 nucleotides are TGTGCCAGCAGCCTCATGGGGCCTACAGATACGCAGTATTTT. Protein: CASSLMGPTDTQYF.

On this clonotype: Given the absence of the conserved phenylalanine or tryptophan at the CDR3 end, a read error is likely. Written as DNA, the CDR3 is TGTGCCAGCAGCCCGCTTCAAATGAACACTGAAGCTTTCTAT. The encoded protein is CASSPLQMNTEAFY. The gene calls are TRBV5-3 and TRBJ1-1; D is unclear. TRBV5-3 is flagged as an ORF with uncertain function. The CDR3 is 14 amino acids. Deletions cut 8 bases from V and 0 bases from J, with 14 bases between.

With regard to this clonotype: Its ends do not fully match the called genes, so a read error is possible. The rearrangement links TRBV4-2 to TRBJ2-7; 7 bases align to TRBD1. CDR1 and CDR2 (germline): LGHNA, YNFKEQ. The CDR3 contains 14 residues. This CDR3 is CASGQGDSTYEQYF. DNA of the CDR3: TGTGCCAGCGGCCAAGGGGACAGCACCTACGAGCAGTACTTC.

The chain combines TRBV13 with TRBJ2-2; D gene uncertain. V was trimmed by 5 bases and J by 4 bases, leaving 14 bases between them. This CDR3 is 15 amino acids long. Germline V lookup: CDR1 PRHDT, CDR2 FYEKMQ (reference sequence). The CDR3 is CASSPRVDLTGELFF. CDR3 bases: TGTGCCAGCAGCCCTCGGGTAGATCTCACCGGGGAGCTGTTTTTT.

This chain connects TRBV6-2 or TRBV6-3 to TRBJ2-1; D unresolved. Germline-derived CDR1 and CDR2 are MNHEY and SVGEGT. Trimming removed 0 bases from V and 6 bases from J, with 9 bases in between. The CDR3 covers 14 residues. CDR3 nucleotides: TGTGCCAGCAGTTACTCGAGTGTTGGCAATGAGCAGTTCTTC. Residues: CASSYSSVGNEQFF.

Note on this clonotype: A much larger clonotype is one base distant, so this may be a read error. The genes are TRBV7-6 and TRBJ1-4, with 8 bases that match TRBD1. The V gene's germline CDR1 is SGHVS and CDR2 FNYEAQ. CDR3 length: 16 residues. The ends lost 8 bases at V and 7 bases at J; junction bases unmatched: 15. CDR3 region: CASGSYQTGEGEKLFF. Here the CDR3 DNA reads TGTGCCAGCGGCTCGTACCAGACAGGGGAGGGTGAAAAACTGTTTTTT.

The chain is built from TRBV6-5 and TRBJ2-1; TRBD2 aligns across 7 bases. The CDR3 extends over 15 amino acids. J was trimmed by 7 bases and V by 5 bases; bases with no gene match: 11. CDR1 MNHEY and CDR2 SVGAGI come from the germline V gene. CDR3 coding DNA: TGTGCCAGCAGTCCCGGGACTAATCCCTCGAATGAGCAGTTCTTC. Its translation is CASSPGTNPSNEQFF.

The chain recombines TRBV20-1 with TRBJ2-5; weak D call: TRBD2 (6 bases). Germline CDR1 and CDR2: DFQATT and SNEGSKA (reference sequence). This CDR3 is 14 amino acids long. The DNA for the CDR3 is TGCAGCGCTGGGGCTAGCGTAGCGAGGAAGACCCAGTACTTC. It yields the protein CSAGASVARKTQYF.

The chain is built from TRBV6-2 or TRBV6-3 and TRBJ2-3; D ambiguous. This CDR3 spans 12 amino acids. The V gene's germline CDR1 is MNHEY and CDR2 SVGEGT. V lost 3 bases, J lost 2 bases, and 3 bases lay in between. CDR3 bases: TGTGCCAGCAGTTATATCACAGATACGCAGTATTTT. Translated, it gives CASSYITDTQYF.

Points on this clonotype: A much larger clone is a single base away; this may be a read error. This chain joins TRBV4-3 and TRBJ2-7; TRBD1 agrees at 10 bases. The length of the CDR3 is 15 residues. Per the germline V gene, CDR1 is LGHNA and CDR2 is YSLEER. Trimming at V came to 11 bases and at J to 0 bases, leaving 10 bases not matched to a gene. The CDR3 DNA sequence: TGCGCCGCCCCCATTGGGACAGGGGCCTCCTACGAGCAGTACTTC. This translates into CAAPIGTGASYEQYF.

Turning to this clonotype: This may be a read error, as it is one base from a much larger clone. The V and J genes are TRBV5-6 and TRBJ2-3; 7 bases are a match to TRBD1. CDR1 is SGHDT and CDR2 is YYEEEE in the germline V gene. The CDR3 contains 15 residues. The CDR3 nucleotides are TGTGCCAGCAGCCATGGGACAGTCCGCACAGATGCGCAGTATTTT. This translates into CASSHGTVRTDAQYF.

A few counts support this clonotype. This chain joins TRBV6-2 or TRBV6-3 and TRBJ2-5, with no clear D. The CDR3 has 14 residues. Per the germline V gene, CDR1 is MNHEY and CDR2 is SVGEGT. The V and J ends lost 6 bases and 2 bases respectively, with 13 bases between them. The CDR3, as DNA: TGTGCCAGCAGCCTCGCCAACTTACAAGAGACCCAGTACTTC. Protein: CASSLANLQETQYF.